Following are 9 T cell receptor beta chains from one sample sequenced in a study of T cell responses to AZD1222 COVID-19 vaccine. Only in-frame clones appear in the TCRdb table, and some are missing; sequencing was by immunoSEQ multiplex PCR. The sample has around 80,000 clones; about 85% are singletons. Sequenced here: peripheral blood, sampled 28 days after the second AZD1222 dose. These receptor sequences come from an adult who received the AZD1222 COVID-19 vaccine.

V gene TRBV6-5 combines with J gene TRBJ1-5; 10 bases line up with TRBD1. The CDR3 is 14 amino acids. The V segment lost 4 bases and the J segment 5 bases; nucleotides outside the gene matches: 2. Germline V lookup: CDR1 MNHEY, CDR2 SVGAGI. CDR3 DNA: TGTGCCAGCAGTTCGGACAGGGGGGATCAGCCCCAGCATTTT. This translates into CASSSDRGDQPQHF.

The CDR3 DNA reads TGTGCCAGCAGCTCCAGGGACAGGGCTAACTATGGCTACACCTTC. This translates into CASSSRDRANYGYTF. The chain combines TRBV9 with TRBJ1-2; 9 bases are shared with TRBD1. Germline V gene lookup returns CDR1 SGDLS and CDR2 YYNGEE. J gave up 0 bases and V 4 bases, and 4 bases lay outside the gene matches. This CDR3 is built from 15 residues.

This clone has just one count. This chain joins TRBV6-2 or TRBV6-3 and TRBJ1-5; 10 positions match TRBD1. V dropped 0 bases and J dropped 4; count of bases not matched to a gene: 9. This CDR3 has 18 amino acids. Germline V gene lookup returns CDR1 MNHEY and CDR2 SVGEGT. CDR3 DNA sequence: TGTGCCAGCAGTTACTCCCCTTTGGACAGGGGGTCGAATCAGCCCCAGCATTTT. Amino acids: CASSYSPLDRGSNQPQHF.

J is TRBJ2-1 and V is TRBV7-9; the D gene is possibly TRBD2 (5 bases). Trimming removed 5 bases from V and 8 bases from J, with 16 bases in between. The germline CDR1 and CDR2 sequences are SEHNR and FQNEAQ (reference sequence). This CDR3 region has 14 residues. In nucleotides, the CDR3 is TGTGCCAGCAGCCCGTTGGGGAGTACGGATGAGCAGTTCTTC. Translation gives CASSPLGSTDEQFF.

The chain recombines TRBV5-1 with TRBJ1-4; possible D gene TRBD1, 5 bases. V shed 5 bases and J shed 7 bases, with 15 bases lying between them. The CDR3 covers 14 residues. From germline, CDR1 is SGHRS and CDR2 YFSETQ. The CDR3 sequence is CASSSDGGVEKLFF. The CDR3 DNA reads as TGCGCCAGCAGTTCCGACGGGGGGGTTGAAAAACTGTTTTTT.

The chain combines TRBV5-1 with TRBJ1-1; no clear D. CDR1 is SGHRS, CDR2 YFSETQ, per germline. Trimming took off 0 bases at V and 0 bases at J, with 3 bases between the two ends. This CDR3 is 13 amino acids long. The CDR3 reads CASSLDVNTEAFF. The CDR3 region has the DNA TGCGCCAGCAGCTTGGATGTGAACACTGAAGCTTTCTTT.

The V gene is TRBV19, the J gene TRBJ1-6, with TRBD1 matching over 8 bases. The germline gives CDR1 LNHDA, CDR2 SQIVND (reference sequence). The CDR3 length is 16 residues. Germline trimming cut 0 bases from V and 7 bases from J; bases unmatched to any gene: 5. DNA of the CDR3: TGTGCCAGTAGTATAGATCGGAGACAGGGGAATTCACCCCTCCACTTT. Its protein product is CASSIDRRQGNSPLHF.

The chain employs TRBV11-2 and TRBJ2-5; TRBD2 aligns across 12 bases. J lost 3 bases, V lost 5 bases, and 13 bases had no gene match. CDR3 size: 18 residues. Germline CDR1 and CDR2: SGHAT and FQNNGV. CDR3 DNA sequence: TGTGCCAGCAGCCTAGGGGGGCTAGCGGGAGGGAAGAAAGAGACCCAGTACTTC. Residues: CASSLGGLAGGKKETQYF.

The V call is TRBV29-1, the J call TRBJ1-1, with a tentative D call TRBD1 (5 bases). CDR3 length: 13 residues. V lost 3 bases and J lost 3, with 11 bases in between. Germline V gives CDR1 SQVTM, CDR2 ANQGSEA. CDR3 in amino acids: CSVDPGGHTEAFF. DNA for the CDR3: TGCAGCGTTGACCCGGGGGGACACACTGAAGCTTTCTTT.